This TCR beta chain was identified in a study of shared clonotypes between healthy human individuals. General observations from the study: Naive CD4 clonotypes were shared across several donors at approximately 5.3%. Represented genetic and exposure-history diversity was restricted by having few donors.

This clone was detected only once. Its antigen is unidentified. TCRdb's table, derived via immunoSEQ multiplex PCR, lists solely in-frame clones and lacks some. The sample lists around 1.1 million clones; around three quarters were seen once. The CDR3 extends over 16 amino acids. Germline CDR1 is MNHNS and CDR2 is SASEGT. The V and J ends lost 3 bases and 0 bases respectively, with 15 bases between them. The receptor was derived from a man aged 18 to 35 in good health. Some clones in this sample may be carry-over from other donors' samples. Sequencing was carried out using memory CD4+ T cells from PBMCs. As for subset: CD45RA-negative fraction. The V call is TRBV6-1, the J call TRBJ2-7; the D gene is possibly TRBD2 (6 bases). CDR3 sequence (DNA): TGTGCCAGCAGTGACCAACGGGACTTCAACTCCTACGAGCAGTACTTC. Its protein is CASSDQRDFNSYEQYF.